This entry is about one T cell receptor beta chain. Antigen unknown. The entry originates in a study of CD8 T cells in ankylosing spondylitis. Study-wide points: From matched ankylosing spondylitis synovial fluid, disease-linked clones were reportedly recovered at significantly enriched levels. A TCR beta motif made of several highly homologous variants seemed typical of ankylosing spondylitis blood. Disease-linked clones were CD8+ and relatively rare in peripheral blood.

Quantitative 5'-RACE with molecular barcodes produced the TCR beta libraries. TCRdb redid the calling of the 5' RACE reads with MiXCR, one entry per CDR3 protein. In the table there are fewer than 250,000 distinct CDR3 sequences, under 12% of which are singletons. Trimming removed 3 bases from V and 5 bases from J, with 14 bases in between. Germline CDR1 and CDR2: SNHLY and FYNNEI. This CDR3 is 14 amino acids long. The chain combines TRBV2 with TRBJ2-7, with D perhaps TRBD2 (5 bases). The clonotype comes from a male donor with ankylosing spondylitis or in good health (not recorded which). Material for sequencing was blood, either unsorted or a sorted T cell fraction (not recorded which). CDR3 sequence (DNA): TGTGCCAGCAGTGACTTGAGGGATTCCCACGAGCAGTACTTC. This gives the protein CASSDLRDSHEQYF.